The rows below give T cell receptor beta chains drawn from one sample of a study of T cell repertoires in cytomegalovirus infection. For these TCRs, the target antigens are not known. One entry per CDR3 protein results from TCRdb running MiXCR on the reads. The top ten clones hold roughly 13% of a sample with 360,000 or so distinct CDR3 sequences, about 35% of them seen once. The sequences come from cultured PBMCs, collected from culture after CMV antigen stimulation. Receptor source: a human donor in good health (CMV status not recorded). Some clones in this sample may be carry-over from other donors' samples. Each CDR3 is given with its conserved first and last residue. The D gene is left open where the match is weak. For some rows the clone size is stated as once, few or many, or as a class when expanded; others skip it.

D gene: TRBD2; J gene: TRBJ2-5; V gene: TRBV10-3; clone size: -; CDR3 protein: CAISEASGSGTQYF; CDR3 DNA: TGTGCCATCAGTGAGGCTAGCGGGAGTGGGACCCAGTACTTC
D gene: TRBD1; J gene: TRBJ1-2; V gene: TRBV4-1; clone size: -; CDR3 protein: CASSQDLQGGNYGYTF; CDR3 DNA: TGCGCCAGCAGCCAAGATTTGCAGGGGGGAAACTATGGCTACACCTTC
D gene: TRBD1; J gene: TRBJ2-1; V gene: TRBV19; clone size: -; CDR3 protein: CASSQRTIIGQGNEQFF; CDR3 DNA: TGTGCCAGTAGTCAGCGAACAATCATCGGACAGGGCAATGAGCAGTTCTTC
D gene: TRBD2; J gene: TRBJ2-5; V gene: TRBV7-2; clone size: -; CDR3 protein: CASSSLAGWQETQYF; CDR3 DNA: TGTGCCAGCAGCTCTCTAGCGGGATGGCAAGAGACCCAGTACTTC
D gene: -; J gene: TRBJ2-3; V gene: TRBV10-3; clone size: few; CDR3 protein: CAITGLTDTQYF; CDR3 DNA: TGTGCCATCACGGGCTTAACAGATACGCAGTATTTT
D gene: -; J gene: TRBJ2-7; V gene: TRBV2; clone size: few; CDR3 protein: CASSVQGYEQYF; CDR3 DNA: TGTGCCAGCAGTGTTCAGGGTTACGAGCAGTACTTC
D gene: -; J gene: TRBJ2-5; V gene: TRBV11-2; clone size: few; CDR3 protein: CASSPGQGRGQETQYF; CDR3 DNA: TGTGCCAGCAGCCCTGGGCAGGGGCGCGGGCAAGAGACCCAGTACTTC
D gene: TRBD1; J gene: TRBJ2-6; V gene: TRBV7-2; clone size: few; CDR3 protein: CASSLGQGVPGANVLTF; CDR3 DNA: TGTGCCAGCAGCTTGGGACAGGGTGTGCCTGGGGCCAACGTCCTGACTTTC
D gene: -; J gene: TRBJ2-1; V gene: TRBV28; clone size: -; CDR3 protein: CASAYRPSGVNEQFF; CDR3 DNA: TGTGCCAGCGCTTACAGGCCTTCGGGGGTTAATGAGCAGTTCTTC
D gene: -; J gene: TRBJ2-7; V gene: TRBV14; clone size: few; CDR3 protein: CASSQDHWGSTYEQYF; CDR3 DNA: TGTGCCAGCAGCCAAGATCATTGGGGCAGTACCTACGAGCAGTACTTC
D gene: -; J gene: TRBJ1-2; V gene: TRBV6-4; clone size: -; CDR3 protein: CASRLRDTDSYGYTF; CDR3 DNA: TGTGCCAGCCGTCTACGGGACACCGACTCCTATGGCTACACCTTC
D gene: -; J gene: TRBJ1-5; V gene: TRBV18; clone size: -; CDR3 protein: CASSPNRGEPQHF; CDR3 DNA: TGTGCCAGCTCACCGAACCGAGGGGAGCCCCAGCATTTT
D gene: TRBD2; J gene: TRBJ2-3; V gene: TRBV2; clone size: -; CDR3 protein: CASREMAGGGTDTQYF; CDR3 DNA: TGTGCCAGCAGAGAAATGGCGGGAGGGGGCACAGATACGCAGTATTTT
D gene: -; J gene: TRBJ1-1; V gene: TRBV6-8; clone size: -; CDR3 protein: CASSYGLRTNTEAFF; CDR3 DNA: TGTGCCAGCAGTTACGGCCTCAGGACGAACACTGAAGCTTTCTTT
D gene: -; J gene: TRBJ2-7; V gene: TRBV18; clone size: -; CDR3 protein: CASTPQDLSEQYF; CDR3 DNA: TGTGCCAGCACACCACAGGACTTAAGTGAGCAGTACTTC
D gene: -; J gene: TRBJ2-3; V gene: TRBV5-1; clone size: once; CDR3 protein: CASSNRASTDTQYF; CDR3 DNA: TGCGCCAGCAGCAACAGGGCCAGCACAGATACGCAGTATTTT
D gene: TRBD2; J gene: TRBJ2-3; V gene: TRBV12-3/TRBV12-4; clone size: few; CDR3 protein: CASKRESTDTQYF; CDR3 DNA: TGTGCCAGTAAGCGGGAGAGCACAGATACGCAGTATTTT
D gene: TRBD1; J gene: TRBJ1-6; V gene: TRBV20-1; clone size: -; CDR3 protein: CSARDLIRTGANSPLHF; CDR3 DNA: TGCAGTGCTAGAGATCTGATTCGAACAGGGGCGAATTCACCCCTCCACTTT
D gene: TRBD2; J gene: TRBJ2-3; V gene: TRBV7-8; clone size: -; CDR3 protein: CASMIPGLVTDTQYF; CDR3 DNA: TGTGCCAGCATGATCCCGGGACTAGTTACAGATACGCAGTATTTT
D gene: -; J gene: TRBJ1-1; V gene: TRBV6-5; clone size: few; CDR3 protein: CASSTNYRDLNTEAFF; CDR3 DNA: TGTGCCAGCAGCACTAACTATCGGGATCTGAACACTGAAGCTTTCTTT
D gene: TRBD1; J gene: TRBJ1-6; V gene: TRBV4-3; clone size: many; CDR3 protein: CASSQASGTGGSPLHF; CDR3 DNA: TGCGCCAGCAGCCAGGCCTCCGGGACAGGGGGTTCACCCCTCCACTTT
D gene: -; J gene: TRBJ2-1; V gene: TRBV20-1; clone size: -; CDR3 protein: CSARLGSANEQFF; CDR3 DNA: TGCAGTGCTAGACTGGGGTCAGCGAATGAGCAGTTCTTC
D gene: -; J gene: TRBJ1-2; V gene: TRBV12-3/TRBV12-4; clone size: -; CDR3 protein: CATWSRGAVENTDGYTF; CDR3 DNA: TGTGCCACCTGGTCTCGGGGGGCGGTGGAAAACACCGACGGCTACACCTTC
D gene: -; J gene: TRBJ1-2; V gene: TRBV7-2; clone size: -; CDR3 protein: CASSVDRRDGYTF; CDR3 DNA: TGTGCCAGCAGCGTAGACAGGCGGGATGGCTACACCTTC
D gene: -; J gene: TRBJ1-1; V gene: TRBV14; clone size: -; CDR3 protein: CASSLTGTQNLNTEAFF; CDR3 DNA: TGTGCCAGCAGCCTCACCGGGACACAGAACTTGAACACTGAAGCTTTCTTT